This T cell receptor beta chain was retrieved from a study of post-analysis software for immune sequencing data. Germline V gene lookup returns CDR1 SNHLY and CDR2 FYNNEI. V lost 7 bases to trimming and J lost 5 bases; unmatched junction nucleotides: 15. This CDR3 has 16 residues. Whole-study findings and limits: Patients used about five TRBV segments, including TRBV5-6, TRBV5-1 and TRBV20-1, more often than controls. Batch-matched samples strongly co-clustered by F measure. Significantly lower normalized Chao1 diversity was seen in multiple sclerosis patients than in controls.

Built from TCR beta cDNA, the libraries had unique molecular identifiers in them. Out of about 0.9 to 10 million T cells, about 520,000 cDNA molecules were generated. From the PCR reads, TCRdb called clonotypes with MiXCR, one entry per CDR3 protein. The sample holds hundreds of thousands of distinct CDR3 sequences; more than 50% are singletons and the top ten take around 10%. About this clonotype itself: Its target is unknown.

This sequence originates from a girl aged 2-9 years with multiple sclerosis. What was sequenced was blood. The V and J genes are TRBV2 and TRBJ2-5, with 8 bases identical to TRBD2. CDR3 protein: CASTQSLRLAWETQYF. Written as DNA, the CDR3 is TGTGCCAGCACCCAAAGCCTAAGACTAGCGTGGGAGACCCAGTACTTC. The full variable domain, with the rest looked up from reference TRBV2 and TRBJ2-5, is EPEVTQTPSHQVTQMGQEVILRCVPISNHLYFYWYRQILGQKVEFLVSFYNNEISEKSEIFDDQFSVERPDGSNFTLKIRSTKLEDSAMYFCASTQSLRLAWETQYFGPGTRLLVL.